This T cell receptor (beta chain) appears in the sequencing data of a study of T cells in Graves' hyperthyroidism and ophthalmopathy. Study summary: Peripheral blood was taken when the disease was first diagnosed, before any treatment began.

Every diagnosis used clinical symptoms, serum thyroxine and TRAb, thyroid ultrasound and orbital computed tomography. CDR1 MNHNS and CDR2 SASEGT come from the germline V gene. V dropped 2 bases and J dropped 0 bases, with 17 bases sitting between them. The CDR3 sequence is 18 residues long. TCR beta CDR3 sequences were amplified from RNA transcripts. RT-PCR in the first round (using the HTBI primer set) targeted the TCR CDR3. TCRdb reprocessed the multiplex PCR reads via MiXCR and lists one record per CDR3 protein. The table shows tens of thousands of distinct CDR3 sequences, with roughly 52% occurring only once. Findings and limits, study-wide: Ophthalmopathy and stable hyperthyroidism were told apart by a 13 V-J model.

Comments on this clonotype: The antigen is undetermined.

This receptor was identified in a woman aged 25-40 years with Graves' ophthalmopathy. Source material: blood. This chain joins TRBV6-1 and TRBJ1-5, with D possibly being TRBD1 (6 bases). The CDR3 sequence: CASSETRGKSYSNQPQHF. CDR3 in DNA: TGTGCCAGCAGTGAAACCAGGGGCAAATCATATAGCAATCAGCCCCAGCATTTT.